The 29 T cell receptor beta chains below all came from one sample that was sequenced in a study of spatial heterogeneity in lung cancer (dated by TCRdb to the late 2010s). What this sample's time point label stands for: sample taken at primary tumor resection. Without any cell sorting, TCR sequencing was performed on whole RNA extracted either from tumor and nontumor lung tissue or from cryopreserved PBMC samples. The method behind the library was 5' RACE. The sequencing machine was a NextSeq 500. In TCRdb, the public reads were trimmed at Q25 with fastp and aligned with MiXCR, with productive beta chains retained. Every entry covers one CDR3 protein and lists the most common genes and DNA from its rows. The sample yields approximately 92,000 distinct CDR3 sequences; roughly 12% were counted once. The ten most abundant clones make up over 40% of the sample. This sample comprised PBMCs, obtained at surgery. The receptor set was obtained from a male donor with early-stage non-small cell lung cancer.

This clonotype was counted only a few times. DNA of the CDR3: TGCGCCAGCAGCTTGGAAGGGGGCGACTTTGGTGAAAAACTGTTTTTT. Translation: CASSLEGGDFGEKLFF. This chain joins TRBV5-1 and TRBJ1-4, with 7 bases matching TRBD1. The CDR3 loop spans 16 amino acids. Germline CDR1 and CDR2: SGHRS and YFSETQ. V lost 0 bases to trimming and J lost 7 bases; unmatched junction nucleotides: 9.

This clonotype was seen a few times. As DNA, the CDR3 is TGTGCCAGCAGCTTATTTTATCAGGGAATCACAGATACGCAGTATTTT. Translation gives CASSLFYQGITDTQYF. The chain couples TRBV7-2 to TRBJ2-3; D is perhaps TRBD1 (5 bases). The CDR3 length is 16 residues. Trimming stripped 2 bases from V and 2 bases from J, with 14 bases between. Germline V CDR1 and CDR2: SGHTA, FQGNSA.

The chain couples TRBV7-9 to TRBJ1-1; a possible D gene is TRBD1 (5 bases). The V end lost 5 bases, the J end lost 3 bases, and 16 bases lay between the germline ends. CDR1 SEHNR and CDR2 FQNEAQ come from the germline V gene (reference sequence). CDR3 length: 15 residues. The CDR3 DNA reads as TGTGCCAGCAGCCGAGGGACGTTGGTTTACACTGAAGCTTTCTTT. Translating gives CASSRGTLVYTEAFF.

This clonotype was found a few times. V usage is TRBV7-2 and J usage is TRBJ2-5; weak D call: TRBD2 (7 bases). CDR1 is SGHTA, CDR2 FQGNSA, per germline. V was pared by 3 bases and J by 5 bases, with 13 bases between. There are 14 residues in the CDR3. CDR3 nucleotide sequence: TGTGCCAGCAGCTTGCCGGGGGGCTTGGAGACCCAGTACTTC. It codes for CASSLPGGLETQYF. The full variable domain, with the rest looked up from reference TRBV7-2 and TRBJ2-5, is GAGVSQSPSNKVTEKGKDVELRCDPISGHTALYWYRQSLGQGLEFLIYFQGNSAPDKSGLPSDRFSAERTGGSVSTLTIQRTQQEDSAVYLCASSLPGGLETQYFGPGTRLLVL.

The rearrangement links TRBV7-3 to TRBJ2-2; no clear D gene. Germline V gene sequence: CDR1 SGHTA, CDR2 FQGTGA. With 4 bases removed from V and 6 bases from J, the gap between germline ends came to 9 bases. The CDR3 is 13 amino acids. The CDR3 loop reads CASSSIGAGELFF. The DNA of the CDR3 is TGTGCCAGCAGCTCTATTGGAGCCGGGGAGCTGTTTTTT. Full variable domain (outside the CDR3, taken from reference TRBV7-3 and TRBJ2-2): GAGVSQTPSNKVTEKGKYVELRCDPISGHTALYWYRQSLGQGPEFLIYFQGTGAADDSGLPNDRFFAVRPEGSVSTLKIQRTERGDSAVYLCASSSIGAGELFFGEGSRLTVL.

The chain links TRBV15 to TRBJ2-2; D uncertain. This CDR3 contains 12 residues. CDR1 is LNHNV, CDR2 YYDKDF, per germline (reference sequence). The V and J ends lost 1 base and 6 bases respectively, with 3 bases between them. Here the CDR3 DNA reads TGTGCCACCAGCAGAGCACCCGGGGAGCTGTTTTTT. Translated, it gives CATSRAPGELFF.

This clonotype has at least ten counts. The CDR3 sequence: CASSFVGYGYTF. CDR3 bases: TGTGCCAGCAGTTTTGTGGGGTATGGCTACACCTTC. The chain carries TRBV28 and TRBJ1-2; D uncertain. Deletions cut 3 bases from V and 5 bases from J, with 7 bases between. CDR1 is MDHEN and CDR2 is SYDVKM in the germline V gene. The CDR3 is 12 residues long.

This clonotype was detected only a few times. The chain is built from TRBV27 and TRBJ2-7, with 14 bases fitting TRBD2. The CDR3 has 15 amino acids. V gave up 5 bases and J gave up 11 bases; unmatched junction bases: 11. From germline, CDR1 is MNHEY and CDR2 SMNVEV (reference sequence). In DNA form, the CDR3 reads TGTGCCAGCAGTCCGTACCCGGGACTAGCGGGAGAGAAGTACTTC. Translation: CASSPYPGLAGEKYF.

The chain uses TRBV6-6 and TRBJ1-2; D unresolved. Germline-derived CDR1 and CDR2 are MNHNY and SVGAGI (reference sequence). V was shortened by 6 bases and J by 0 bases, with 23 bases between the two germline ends. There are 18 residues in the CDR3. Here the CDR3 reads CASRRNGRQGEANYGYTF. Here the CDR3 DNA reads TGTGCCAGCAGACGTAACGGGAGACAAGGAGAAGCTAACTATGGCTACACCTTC.

Ten or more counts support this clonotype. The CDR3 reads CASSLSGSYEQYF. The DNA for the CDR3 is TGTGCCAGCAGTTTATCGGGGTCCTACGAGCAGTACTTC. The chain uses TRBV27 and TRBJ2-7; no clear D. Germline V lookup: CDR1 MNHEY, CDR2 SMNVEV (reference sequence). The CDR3 consists of 13 residues. V shed 0 bases and J shed 1 base, with 4 bases lying between them.

The gene calls are TRBV29-1 and TRBJ2-7, with D hard to call. Germline V CDR1 and CDR2: SQVTM, ANQGSEA. The CDR3 runs to 13 residues. V gave up 4 bases and J gave up 3 bases, with 13 bases separating them. The CDR3: CSVGGLIDYEQYF. The DNA of the CDR3 is TGCAGCGTTGGAGGCCTTATTGACTACGAGCAGTACTTC.

Only a few counts were recorded for this clonotype. The V call is TRBV20-1, the J call TRBJ2-5, with D hard to call. V dropped 0 bases and J dropped 5 bases, with 10 bases sitting between them. Germline V CDR1 and CDR2: DFQATT, SNEGSKA (reference sequence). The CDR3 totals 13 residues. CDR3 bases: TGCAGTGCTAGAGACAGGCTGGGGGAGACCCAGTACTTC. It translates to CSARDRLGETQYF.

This clonotype appeared many times. The rearrangement links TRBV12-3 or TRBV12-4 to TRBJ2-3; 7 positions agree with TRBD1. The J segment lost 1 base and the V segment lost 8 bases, leaving 6 bases of the junction unmatched. The CDR3 is made up of 14 amino acids. CDR3 sequence reads: CASQWDRRTDTQYF. The DNA for the CDR3 is TGTGCCAGCCAGTGGGACAGACGCACAGATACGCAGTATTTT.

The J gene is TRBJ2-7, the V gene TRBV7-3, with a tentative D call TRBD1 (5 bases). This CDR3 spans 16 amino acids. V was shortened by 5 bases and J by 0 bases, with 17 bases between the two germline ends. Per germline, CDR1 SGHTA and CDR2 FQGTGA. CDR3 residues: CASSPRGDRSSYEQYF. The CDR3 DNA is TGTGCCAGCAGCCCTCGAGGAGACAGAAGCTCCTACGAGCAGTACTTC.

The chain combines TRBV7-9 with TRBJ2-3; weak D call: TRBD1 (5 bases). CDR1 and CDR2 from the germline V gene are SEHNR and FQNEAQ (reference sequence). The CDR3 extends over 15 amino acids. V shed 3 bases and J shed 2 bases, with 12 bases lying between them. CDR3 sequence reads: CASSFTGFDTDTQYF. CDR3 sequence (DNA): TGTGCCAGCAGCTTCACAGGTTTTGACACAGATACGCAGTATTTT.

There are a few counts of this clonotype. The chain combines TRBV29-1 with TRBJ1-1; maybe TRBD1 (6 bases). V was cut by 6 bases and J by 4 bases, with 15 bases left in between. CDR1 is SQVTM, CDR2 ANQGSEA, per germline. This CDR3 has 13 amino acids. CDR3 loop: CSVAQGFPTEAFF. The CDR3 DNA follows: TGCAGCGTGGCTCAGGGGTTCCCCACTGAAGCTTTCTTT.

This clonotype was picked up a small number of times. The V gene is TRBV7-3, the J gene TRBJ2-2, with D uncertain. The CDR3 contains 16 residues. Germline-derived CDR1 and CDR2 are SGHTA and FQGTGA. V lost 5 bases and J lost 6, with 19 bases in between. The CDR3 DNA sequence: TGTGCCAGCAGCCTCCTACCCCGCCTTGCCGCCGGGGAGCTGTTTTTT. Translation gives CASSLLPRLAAGELFF.

The CDR3 spells CASSPLSHQPQHF. In nucleotides, the CDR3 is TGTGCCAGCAGCCCCCTAAGTCATCAGCCCCAGCATTTT. This chain uses TRBV7-2 with TRBJ1-5; no clear D gene. The CDR3 extends over 13 amino acids. Germline V CDR1 and CDR2: SGHTA, FQGNSA. V gave up 5 bases and J gave up 5 bases, with 10 bases separating them.

On this clonotype itself: Relative to the germline gene, one junction end is altered; a read error may explain this. V usage is TRBV9 and J usage is TRBJ2-2; 7 nucleotides align to TRBD2. This CDR3 has 16 residues. Germline values: CDR1 SGDLS, CDR2 YYNGEE. The CDR3 nucleotides read TGTGCCAGCAGCGTAGAAGGAGCGGGACTCACCCGGGAGCTGTTTTTT. Translated: CASSVEGAGLTRELFF.

The chain carries TRBV7-9 and TRBJ2-3; TRBD2 matches 8 bases. The germline CDR1 and CDR2 sequences are SEHNR and FQNEAQ (reference sequence). Trimming cost V 5 bases and J 5 bases; bases outside gene matches: 6. This CDR3 has 14 amino acids. The CDR3 loop is CASSPSGSGDTQYF. The CDR3 nucleotides are TGTGCCAGCAGCCCGAGCGGGAGTGGAGATACGCAGTATTTT.

This clonotype has just a few counts. V is TRBV10-3 and J is TRBJ2-3, with TRBD1 matching over 8 bases. CDR1 is ENHRY, CDR2 SYGVKD, per germline. V trimming: 6 bases; J trimming: 1 base; junction bases outside the gene matches: 6. The CDR3 loop spans 15 amino acids. The CDR3, as DNA: TGTGCCATCAGGTCAGGGGGCGGGGGCACAGATACGCAGTATTTT. This gives the protein CAIRSGGGGTDTQYF.

The chain joins TRBV2 to TRBJ2-7; D not resolved. The CDR3 spans 15 residues. The germline V gene has CDR1 SNHLY and CDR2 FYNNEI. The V end was cut by 6 bases, the J end by 1 base, with 16 bases between. CDR3 region: CASRTPRGKSYEQYF. As DNA, the CDR3 is TGTGCCAGCAGAACCCCCCGTGGGAAGTCCTACGAGCAGTACTTC.

This clonotype occurred many times. The chain uses TRBV6-2 or TRBV6-3 and TRBJ2-1, with 10 bases aligning to TRBD2. Trimming removed 6 bases from V and 0 bases from J; junction bases left unmatched: 2. Germline V gene sequence: CDR1 MNHEY, CDR2 SVGEGT. The CDR3 has 15 amino acids. CDR3 loop: CASRASGSSYNEQFF. CDR3 DNA: TGTGCCAGCAGGGCTAGCGGGAGCTCCTACAATGAGCAGTTCTTC.

This clonotype occurred many times. The chain employs TRBV4-3 and TRBJ2-6; 7 nucleotides match TRBD2. This CDR3 contains 16 residues. Germline V lookup: CDR1 LGHNA, CDR2 YSLEER. Unmatched junction bases numbered 4, after V lost 1 base and J lost 4 bases. The CDR3 sequence: CASSQVAGDGANVLTF. CDR3 in DNA: TGCGCCAGCAGCCAAGTGGCGGGGGACGGGGCCAACGTCCTGACTTTC.

The chain couples TRBV6-1 to TRBJ2-5, with D perhaps matching TRBD2 (5 bases). V lost 6 bases and J lost 9, with 14 bases in between. The CDR3 runs to 12 residues. Per germline, CDR1 MNHNS and CDR2 SASEGT. CDR3 region: CASRGVASAQYF. The DNA of the CDR3 is TGTGCCAGCAGGGGAGTCGCTTCTGCCCAGTACTTC.

This chain uses TRBV14 with TRBJ2-2; no reliable D call. The CDR3 is 15 amino acids. The germline V gene encodes CDR1 SGHDN and CDR2 FVKESK. With 0 bases removed from V and 5 bases from J, the gap between germline ends came to 10 bases. CDR3 sequence (DNA): TGTGCCAGCAGCCAAGATCTTGGTGGAACCGGGGAGCTGTTTTTT. Its translation: CASSQDLGGTGELFF.

A single count supports this clonotype. The V and J genes are TRBV30 and TRBJ1-1; 7 bases are shared with TRBD1. Germline values: CDR1 GTSNPN, CDR2 SVGIG (reference sequence). The V and J ends lost 2 bases and 11 bases, in that order; junction bases with no gene match: 2. The CDR3 consists of 10 residues. The CDR3: CAWSPQGAFF. The CDR3 DNA is TGTGCCTGGAGTCCACAGGGGGCTTTCTTT.

This clonotype was counted a few times. This rearrangement joins TRBV20-1 to TRBJ2-5; 9 bases are a match to TRBD1. The CDR3 is 15 amino acids. The V gene end was trimmed by 3 bases and the J gene end by 5 bases; junction bases not matched to a gene: 10. The V gene's germline CDR1 is DFQATT and CDR2 SNEGSKA (reference sequence). The CDR3 DNA follows: TGCAGTGCTAGCTCCGGGACAGGGTATAGGGAGACCCAGTACTTC. It is translated as CSASSGTGYRETQYF.

The chain carries TRBV12-3 or TRBV12-4 and TRBJ1-2; D remains unclear. With 0 bases removed from V and 8 bases from J, the gap between germline ends came to 16 bases. CDR3 size: 15 residues. CDR3 bases: TGTGCCAGCAGTTTAGCCCCGTTGGCCCTCGGGGGCTACACCTTC. Protein product: CASSLAPLALGGYTF.